A selection of T cell receptor beta chains follows, all from one sample in a study of CD8+ T cells in alopecia areata. Measured with immunoSEQ multiplex PCR; TCRdb has only the in-frame clones, and not every one. The table has approximately 150,000 clones, 87% seen once. Sequencing used CD8+ T cells sorted from blood, obtained at week 0. Source of these receptors: a human donor with alopecia areata. CDR3s include the opening cysteine and the closing phenylalanine or tryptophan. D genes are given only for firm matches. The listing skips clone size in some rows; elsewhere it reads once, few, many or a size class.

j_call | v_call | d_call | clone_size | cdr3_aa | cdr3_nt
TRBJ2-1 | TRBV5-4 | TRBD1 | - | CASSLGQGAYEQFF | TGTGCCAGCAGCTTGGGACAGGGGGCCTATGAGCAGTTCTTC
TRBJ2-1 | TRBV7-6 | TRBD1 | - | CASSLDRGDEQFF | TGTGCCAGCAGCTTGGACAGGGGGGACGAGCAGTTCTTC
TRBJ2-2 | TRBV29-1 | - | few | CSVLRSTGELFF | TGCAGCGTTCTCAGATCCACCGGGGAGCTGTTTTTT
TRBJ2-3 | TRBV25-1 | - | once | CASSLGLDTQYF | TGTGCCAGCTCTCTCGGGTTAGATACGCAGTATTTT
TRBJ2-1 | TRBV6-5 | TRBD2 | - | CASSYGTSGYDEQFF | TGTGCCAGCAGTTACGGGACTAGCGGGTACGATGAGCAGTTCTTC
TRBJ2-1 | TRBV6-5 | TRBD2 | few | CASSYSKLAANNEQFF | TGTGCCAGCAGTTACTCGAAACTAGCGGCTAACAATGAGCAGTTCTTC
TRBJ1-5 | TRBV10-3 | - | - | CAISEAGLEPQHF | TGTGCCATCAGTGAAGCAGGGTTAGAGCCCCAGCATTTT
TRBJ1-2 | TRBV9 | - | - | CASSVGGHGYTF | TGTGCCAGCAGCGTAGGAGGACATGGCTACACCTTC
TRBJ2-3 | TRBV11-2 | - | - | CASSWDADTQYF | TGTGCCAGCAGCTGGGACGCAGATACGCAGTATTTT
TRBJ2-7 | TRBV7-9 | TRBD1 | - | CASSISTGTASYEQYF | TGTGCCAGCAGCATATCAACCGGGACAGCGTCCTACGAGCAGTACTTC
TRBJ2-7 | TRBV19 | - | once | CASSMAGYEQYF | TGTGCCAGTAGTATGGCTGGCTACGAGCAGTACTTC
TRBJ1-2 | TRBV11-2 | - | - | CASSQRPATYGYTF | TGTGCCAGCAGCCAAAGGCCGGCAACCTATGGCTACACCTTC
TRBJ2-7 | TRBV6-5 | - | - | CASSYGGADFEQYF | TGTGCCAGCAGTTACGGGGGGGCGGATTTCGAGCAGTACTTC
TRBJ2-7 | TRBV5-1 | TRBD1 | - | CASSLSRGRDEQYF | TGCGCCAGCAGCTTGAGCAGGGGGAGAGACGAGCAGTACTTC
TRBJ1-2 | TRBV9 | - | - | CASRTDDNYGYTF | TGTGCCAGTAGGACGGACGATAACTATGGCTACACCTTC
TRBJ2-7 | TRBV29-1 | - | few | CSVEIQGDSYEQYF | TGCAGCGTTGAAATACAGGGAGACTCCTACGAGCAGTACTTC
TRBJ2-7 | TRBV29-1 | TRBD1 | - | CSVEVGTGTYEQYF | TGCAGCGTTGAAGTCGGGACAGGTACCTACGAGCAGTACTTC
TRBJ1-2 | TRBV6-5 | - | - | CASSPGGSRKYGYTF | TGTGCCAGCAGCCCGGGGGGCAGTAGAAAATATGGCTACACCTTC
TRBJ2-7 | TRBV27 | - | - | CASSLDLKRVYEQYF | TGTGCCAGCAGTCTCGACCTGAAGCGTGTCTACGAGCAGTACTTC
TRBJ2-7 | TRBV7-9 | - | - | CASSLVEAAFGREQYF | TGTGCCAGCAGCCTAGTAGAGGCAGCATTTGGGCGCGAGCAGTACTTC
TRBJ2-7 | TRBV5-8 | TRBD1 | - | CASSSGTGTYEQYF | TGTGCCAGCAGCTCCGGGACAGGGACCTACGAGCAGTACTTC
TRBJ2-6 | TRBV29-1 | - | - | CSLRTVPSGANVLTF | TGCAGCCTCCGGACAGTGCCCTCTGGGGCCAACGTCCTGACTTTC
TRBJ1-2 | TRBV7-6 | - | - | CASSPGTLNYGYTF | TGTGCCAGCAGCCCCGGGACACTCAACTATGGCTACACCTTC
TRBJ2-1 | TRBV7-3 | TRBD1 | - | CASQAGGEGNEQFF | TGTGCCAGCCAGGCAGGGGGCGAGGGAAATGAGCAGTTCTTC
TRBJ1-2 | TRBV27 | TRBD1 | once | CASSIGTGQVGYTF | TGTGCCAGCAGTATAGGGACAGGGCAAGTTGGCTACACCTTC
TRBJ2-7 | TRBV29-1 | - | - | CSVNSGNSYEQYF | TGCAGCGTCAATAGCGGTAACTCCTACGAGCAGTACTTC
TRBJ2-3 | TRBV5-4 | - | once | CASSLGSGTDTQYF | TGTGCCAGCAGCTTGGGCTCCGGCACAGATACGCAGTATTTT
TRBJ1-5 | TRBV18 | TRBD1 | once | CASSPGQDLSNQPQHF | TGTGCCAGCTCACCCGGACAGGACCTAAGTAATCAGCCCCAGCATTTT
TRBJ1-1 | TRBV10-1 | - | - | CASSEEASNTEAFF | TGCGCCAGCAGTGAGGAGGCCTCGAACACTGAAGCTTTCTTT
TRBJ2-3 | TRBV10-2 | - | - | CASAWGLGTDTQYF | TGCGCCAGCGCTTGGGGGTTGGGCACAGATACGCAGTATTTT
TRBJ1-5 | TRBV23-1 | TRBD1 | - | CASSRPDRSSNQPQHF | TGCGCCAGCAGTCGGCCGGACAGGAGTAGCAATCAGCCCCAGCATTTT
TRBJ2-5 | TRBV23-1 | TRBD1 | - | CASNFLQGETKWGETQYF | TGCGCCAGCAACTTTCTACAGGGGGAAACAAAATGGGGAGAGACCCAGTACTTC
TRBJ2-3 | TRBV11-2 | TRBD2 | - | CASSFLAAPSDTQYF | TGTGCCAGCAGCTTTCTAGCGGCCCCTTCAGATACGCAGTATTTT
TRBJ2-2 | TRBV9 | - | - | CASSVVTGELFF | TGTGCCAGCAGCGTAGTGACAGGGGAGCTGTTTTTT
TRBJ2-1 | TRBV7-9 | TRBD1 | - | CASSFPGQINEQFF | TGTGCCAGCAGCTTTCCGGGACAGATAAATGAGCAGTTCTTC
TRBJ2-1 | TRBV9 | TRBD2 | few | CASSAPTSGSFHEQFF | TGTGCCAGCAGCGCACCGACTAGCGGGAGTTTCCATGAGCAGTTCTTC
TRBJ2-7 | TRBV7-9 | - | - | CASSSDYEQYF | TGTGCCAGCAGCTCCGACTACGAGCAGTACTTC
TRBJ2-1 | TRBV5-1 | - | - | CASSVIGSGDEQFF | TGCGCCAGCAGCGTCATCGGGAGCGGTGATGAGCAGTTCTTC
TRBJ2-7 | TRBV10-3 | - | - | CAISDGSEQYF | TGTGCCATCAGTGATGGCAGCGAGCAGTACTTC
TRBJ2-7 | TRBV7-6 | - | - | CASSLGPMAHEQYF | TGTGCCAGCAGCTTAGGTCCGATGGCCCACGAGCAGTACTTC
TRBJ2-1 | TRBV2 | - | few | CASNGYEQFF | TGTGCCAGCAATGGATATGAGCAGTTCTTC
TRBJ1-1 | TRBV27 | - | - | CASHSDTEAFF | TGTGCCAGCCATTCGGACACTGAAGCTTTCTTT
TRBJ2-1 | TRBV4-1 | TRBD2 | once | CASSVTSGGEQFF | TGCGCCAGCAGCGTGACTAGCGGCGGTGAGCAGTTCTTC
TRBJ2-7 | TRBV6-5 | - | - | CASSSSGVGEQYF | TGTGCCAGCAGTTCCTCGGGAGTTGGGGAGCAGTACTTC
TRBJ1-2 | TRBV6-5 | - | once | CASRLRPHRAGYTF | TGTGCCAGCAGACTACGGCCTCACAGGGCTGGCTACACCTTC
TRBJ2-1 | TRBV10-3 | - | - | CAISDGDGEQFF | TGTGCCATCAGTGACGGAGACGGTGAGCAGTTCTTC
TRBJ1-1 | TRBV27 | - | - | CASRDGSGGDGTEAFF | TGTGCCAGCAGGGATGGTTCCGGGGGCGATGGGACTGAAGCTTTCTTT
TRBJ2-3 | TRBV4-1 | TRBD2 | - | CASSQASGSTDTQYF | TGCGCCAGCAGCCAAGCTAGCGGGAGCACAGATACGCAGTATTTT
TRBJ2-1 | TRBV29-1 | - | - | CSVDGGSYNEQFF | TGCAGCGTTGATGGGGGTTCCTACAATGAGCAGTTCTTC
TRBJ2-7 | TRBV25-1 | - | - | CASSPNMMGEQYF | TGTGCCAGCAGTCCAAACATGATGGGCGAGCAGTACTTC
TRBJ1-5 | TRBV7-9 | - | - | CASSSDLSPGSNQPQHF | TGTGCCAGCAGCTCGGACCTTTCCCCAGGGAGCAATCAGCCCCAGCATTTT
TRBJ2-7 | TRBV29-1 | TRBD1 | - | CSVAVTGTYEQYF | TGCAGCGTTGCTGTGACAGGGACATACGAGCAGTACTTC
TRBJ2-7 | TRBV27 | - | - | CASSLDGSEQYF | TGTGCCAGCAGTTTAGACGGGAGCGAGCAGTACTTC
TRBJ2-1 | TRBV7-3 | - | - | CASSLTKNEQFF | TGTGCCAGCAGCTTAACCAAAAATGAGCAGTTCTTC
TRBJ2-6 | TRBV6-4 | TRBD1 | - | CASSDITGGSGANVLTF | TGTGCCAGCAGTGATATTACAGGGGGCTCTGGGGCCAACGTCCTGACTTTC